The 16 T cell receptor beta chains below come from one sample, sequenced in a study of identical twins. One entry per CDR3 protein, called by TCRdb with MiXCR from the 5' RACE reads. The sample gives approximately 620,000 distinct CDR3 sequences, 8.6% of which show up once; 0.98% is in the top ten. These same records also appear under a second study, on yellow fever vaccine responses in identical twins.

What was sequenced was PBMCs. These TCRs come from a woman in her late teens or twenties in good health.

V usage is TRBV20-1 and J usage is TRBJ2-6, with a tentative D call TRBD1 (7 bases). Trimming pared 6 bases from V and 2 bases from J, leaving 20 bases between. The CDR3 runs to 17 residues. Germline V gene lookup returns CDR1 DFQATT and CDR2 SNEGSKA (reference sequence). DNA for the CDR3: TGCAGTGCGGACGATCAGGGGGGTCGGACTGGGGCCAACGTCCTGACTTTC. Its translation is CSADDQGGRTGANVLTF.

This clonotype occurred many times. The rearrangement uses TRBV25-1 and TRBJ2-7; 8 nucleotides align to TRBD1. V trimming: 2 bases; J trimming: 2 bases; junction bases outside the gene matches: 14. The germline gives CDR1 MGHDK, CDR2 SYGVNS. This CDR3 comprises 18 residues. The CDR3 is CASSEDSAGGKKAYEQYF. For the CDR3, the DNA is TGTGCCAGCAGTGAAGATTCGGCAGGGGGCAAGAAGGCCTACGAGCAGTACTTC.

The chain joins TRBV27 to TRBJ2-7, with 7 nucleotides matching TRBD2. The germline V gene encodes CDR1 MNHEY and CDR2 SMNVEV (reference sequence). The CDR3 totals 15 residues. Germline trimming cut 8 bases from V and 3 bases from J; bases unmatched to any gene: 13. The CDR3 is CASGWGGGYVYEQYF. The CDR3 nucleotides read TGTGCCAGCGGCTGGGGGGGTGGGTATGTCTACGAGCAGTACTTC.

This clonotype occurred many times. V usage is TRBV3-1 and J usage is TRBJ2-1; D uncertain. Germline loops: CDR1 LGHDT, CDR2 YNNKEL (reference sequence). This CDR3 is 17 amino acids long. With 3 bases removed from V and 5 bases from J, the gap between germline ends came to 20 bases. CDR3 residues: CASSQLNDLATDNEQFF. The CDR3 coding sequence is TGTGCCAGCAGCCAGTTGAATGATTTGGCCACGGACAATGAGCAGTTCTTC.

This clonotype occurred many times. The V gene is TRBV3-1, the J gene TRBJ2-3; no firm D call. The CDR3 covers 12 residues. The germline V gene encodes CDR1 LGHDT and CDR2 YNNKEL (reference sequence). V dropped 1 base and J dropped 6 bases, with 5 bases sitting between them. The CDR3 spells CASSQVSDTQYF. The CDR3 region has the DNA TGTGCCAGCAGCCAAGTCTCGGATACGCAGTATTTT.

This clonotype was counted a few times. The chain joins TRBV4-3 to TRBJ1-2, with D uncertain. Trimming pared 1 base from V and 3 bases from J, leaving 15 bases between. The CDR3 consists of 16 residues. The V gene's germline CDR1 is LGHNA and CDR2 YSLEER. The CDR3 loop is CASSQGTKGDDYGYTF. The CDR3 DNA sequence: TGCGCCAGCAGCCAAGGAACTAAGGGAGATGACTATGGCTACACCTTC.

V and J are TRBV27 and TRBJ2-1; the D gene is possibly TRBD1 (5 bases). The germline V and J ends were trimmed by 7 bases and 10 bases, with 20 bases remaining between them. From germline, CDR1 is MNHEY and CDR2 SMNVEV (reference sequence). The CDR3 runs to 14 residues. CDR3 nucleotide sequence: TGTGCCAGCAAGGTTTTGCAGGGCCGTCACGAGCAGTTCTTC. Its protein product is CASKVLQGRHEQFF.

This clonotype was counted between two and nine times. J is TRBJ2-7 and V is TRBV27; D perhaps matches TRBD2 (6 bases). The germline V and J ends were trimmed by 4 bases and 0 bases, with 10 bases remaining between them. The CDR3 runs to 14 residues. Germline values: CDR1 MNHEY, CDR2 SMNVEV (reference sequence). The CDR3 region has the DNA TGTGCCAGCAGTTGGGACTCCGGCTCCTACGAGCAGTACTTC. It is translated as CASSWDSGSYEQYF.

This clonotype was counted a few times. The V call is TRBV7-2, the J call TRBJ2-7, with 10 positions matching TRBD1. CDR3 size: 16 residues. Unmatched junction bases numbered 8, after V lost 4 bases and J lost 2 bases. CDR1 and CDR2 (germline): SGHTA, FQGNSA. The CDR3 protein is CASSSNSGTGAYEQYF. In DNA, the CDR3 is TGTGCCAGCAGCTCCAACTCCGGGACAGGGGCCTACGAGCAGTACTTC.

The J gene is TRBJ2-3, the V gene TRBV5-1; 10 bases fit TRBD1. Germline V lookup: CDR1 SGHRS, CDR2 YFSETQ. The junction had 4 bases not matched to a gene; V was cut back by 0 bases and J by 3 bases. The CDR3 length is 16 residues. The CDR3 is CASSLGTGGLTDTQYF. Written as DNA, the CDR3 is TGCGCCAGCAGCTTGGGGACAGGGGGATTGACAGATACGCAGTATTTT.

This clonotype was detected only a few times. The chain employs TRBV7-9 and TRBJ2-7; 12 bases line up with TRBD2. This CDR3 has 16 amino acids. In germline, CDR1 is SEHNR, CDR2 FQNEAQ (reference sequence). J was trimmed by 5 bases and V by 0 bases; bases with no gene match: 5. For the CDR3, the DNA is TGTGCCAGCAGCTTAGCGACTAGCGGGAGTTTCGACGAGCAGTACTTC. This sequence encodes CASSLATSGSFDEQYF.

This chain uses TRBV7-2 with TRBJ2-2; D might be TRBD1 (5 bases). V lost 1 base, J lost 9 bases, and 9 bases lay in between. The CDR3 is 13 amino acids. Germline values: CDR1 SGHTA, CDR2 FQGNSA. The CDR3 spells CASSLDRIWELFF. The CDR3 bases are TGTGCCAGCAGCTTAGACAGGATCTGGGAGCTGTTTTTT. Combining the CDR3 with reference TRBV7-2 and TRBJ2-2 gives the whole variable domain GAGVSQSPSNKVTEKGKDVELRCDPISGHTALYWYRQSLGQGLEFLIYFQGNSAPDKSGLPSDRFSAERTGGSVSTLTIQRTQQEDSAVYLCASSLDRIWELFFGEGSRLTVL.

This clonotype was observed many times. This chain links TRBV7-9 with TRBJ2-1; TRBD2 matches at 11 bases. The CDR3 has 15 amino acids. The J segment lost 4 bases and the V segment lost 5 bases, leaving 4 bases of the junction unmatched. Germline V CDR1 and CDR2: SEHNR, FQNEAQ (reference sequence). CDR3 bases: TGTGCCAGCAGCCAACTAGCGGGAGAGTACAATGAGCAGTTCTTC. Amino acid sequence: CASSQLAGEYNEQFF.

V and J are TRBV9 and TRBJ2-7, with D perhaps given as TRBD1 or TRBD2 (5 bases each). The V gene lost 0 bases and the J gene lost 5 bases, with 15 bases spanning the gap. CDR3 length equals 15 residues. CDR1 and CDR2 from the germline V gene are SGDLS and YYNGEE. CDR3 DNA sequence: TGTGCCAGCAGCGTAGTGGGAGACAGCTCACACGAGCAGTACTTC. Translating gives CASSVVGDSSHEQYF.

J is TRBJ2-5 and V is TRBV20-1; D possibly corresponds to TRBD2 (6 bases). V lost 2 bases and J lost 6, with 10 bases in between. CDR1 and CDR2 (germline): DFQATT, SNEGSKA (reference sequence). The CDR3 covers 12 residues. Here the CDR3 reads CSARSREQTQYF. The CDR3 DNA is TGCAGTGCTAGAAGTCGGGAGCAGACCCAGTACTTC.

In DNA form, the CDR3 reads TGCAGCGTCGTCGGGACAGAGGTCTGGAATGAGCAGTTCTTC. It translates to CSVVGTEVWNEQFF. The chain uses TRBV29-1 and TRBJ2-1; 7 bases fit TRBD1. The trim removed 6 bases at V and 7 bases at J, leaving 12 bases unmatched. From germline, CDR1 is SQVTM and CDR2 ANQGSEA. This CDR3 is built from 14 residues.